The clone carrying this TCR beta chain was detected a few times. What it recognizes is unknown. These data belong to a study of identical twins. Study-wide points: Compared with models, monozygotic twins showed more out-of-frame TCR alpha sharing.

The CDR3 loop spans 15 amino acids. CDR1 is KGHSH and CDR2 is LQKENI in the germline V gene. After removal of 4 bases from V and 3 bases from J, the junction contained 8 bases not matched to a gene. TCRdb reanalysed the 5' RACE reads using MiXCR and keeps one entry per CDR3 protein. The repertoire holds 600,000 to 850,000 distinct CDR3 sequences, 18% seen once, with 10% to 15% in the top ten. This same sample was also part of a study on T cells expressing NK-cell markers. That source adds: CD3+CD56+NKG2C+, CD3+CD56+NKG2C- and CD3+CD56-NKG2C+ T cells, once sorted, supplied the TCR beta repertoires. What restricted sorting to alpha-beta TCR T cells in several experiments was an anti-gamma-delta TCR antibody. Dominant NKG2C+ clonotype frequencies of 1.0-7.0% of CD8+ T cells were measured in more than five donors.

This TCR was recovered from a woman younger than 35 in good health. The chain carries TRBV18 and TRBJ1-2; 7 nucleotides match TRBD1. The sample comprised PBMCs. CDR3 amino acids: CASSRDRVFDYGYTF. As DNA, the CDR3 is TGTGCCAGCTCACGTGACAGGGTTTTTGACTATGGCTACACCTTC.